The 23 T cell receptor beta chains presented below share a single source sample, sequenced in a study of response to subunit inactivated influenza vaccine. TCRdb reprocessed the RT-PCR reads via MiXCR and lists one record per CDR3 protein. The sample includes 300,000 to 350,000 distinct CDR3 sequences, approximately 20% of them seen just once. The specimen was PBMCs from blood, collected less than 22 months after vaccination. Source of these receptors: a man aged 50 to 69 who received an inactivated influenza vaccine.

The sample holds many counts of this clonotype. The V and J genes are TRBV10-3 and TRBJ1-2; 7 bases match TRBD1. CDR3 length: 14 amino acids. The J segment lost 5 bases and the V segment lost 6 bases, leaving 9 bases of the junction unmatched. Germline lookup yields CDR1 ENHRY and CDR2 SYGVKD. The CDR3 DNA sequence: TGTGCCATCAGGGACAGGACGGCGGTTTATGGCTACACCTTC. Encoded protein: CAIRDRTAVYGYTF.

This clonotype was counted many times. The chain employs TRBV7-8 and TRBJ1-2; D is ambiguous. V was cut by 4 bases and J by 5 bases, with 14 bases left in between. CDR3 length: 14 amino acids. Germline assignment: CDR1 SGHVS and CDR2 FQNEAQ. CDR3 nucleotide sequence: TGTGCCAGCAGCTCACTTTCCGGGGTATATGGCTACACCTTC. Translated, it gives CASSSLSGVYGYTF.

V usage is TRBV9 and J usage is TRBJ1-5; weak D call: TRBD1 (5 bases). CDR3 length: 14 residues. The V gene's germline CDR1 is SGDLS and CDR2 YYNGEE. Trimming took 3 bases from V and 5 from J, leaving 12 bases between them. The CDR3 sequence: CASSEAGTHQPQHF. The CDR3 nucleotides read TGTGCCAGCAGCGAGGCCGGGACCCATCAGCCCCAGCATTTT.

J is TRBJ2-3 and V is TRBV7-9; D perhaps matches TRBD2 (7 bases). Per germline, CDR1 SEHNR and CDR2 FQNEAQ (reference sequence). Trimming stripped 2 bases from V and 6 bases from J, with 12 bases between. The CDR3 is made up of 14 amino acids. CDR3: CASSLQGRVDTQYF. The CDR3 region has the DNA TGTGCCAGCAGCTTACAGGGGAGGGTGGATACGCAGTATTTT.

V and J are TRBV6-2 or TRBV6-3 and TRBJ2-7; D is perhaps TRBD2 (5 bases). The CDR3 consists of 12 residues. CDR1 and CDR2 (germline): MNHEY, SVGEGT. The V gene lost 5 bases and the J gene lost 3 bases, with 8 bases spanning the gap. CDR3 region: CASSPRDYEQYF. CDR3 bases: TGTGCCAGCAGTCCCCGGGACTACGAGCAGTACTTC.

The chain couples TRBV10-3 to TRBJ1-6, with a possible D match to TRBD1 (6 bases). Trimming took off 5 bases at V and 4 bases at J, with 12 bases between the two ends. This CDR3 has 15 amino acids. Germline V CDR1 and CDR2: ENHRY, SYGVKD. CDR3: CAISQATGYNSPLHF. The CDR3 bases are TGTGCCATCAGTCAAGCTACAGGGTATAATTCACCCCTCCACTTT.

The chain is built from TRBV10-3 and TRBJ2-3, with D perhaps matching TRBD1 (5 bases). V lost 0 bases and J lost 3, with 13 bases in between. CDR1 and CDR2 (germline): ENHRY, SYGVKD. CDR3 length: 16 amino acids. CDR3 sequence: CAISESSPGPTDTQYF. The CDR3 bases are TGTGCCATCAGTGAGTCGTCCCCAGGGCCGACAGATACGCAGTATTTT.

J is TRBJ1-1 and V is TRBV3-1; D ambiguous. CDR1 and CDR2 from the germline V gene are LGHDT and YNNKEL (reference sequence). The CDR3 runs 15 residues. V was shortened by 0 bases and J by 10 bases, with 18 bases between the two germline ends. Here the CDR3 DNA reads TGTGCCAGCAGCCAAGAACTCCGTGGATCGACGGGAGCTTTCTTT. Protein sequence: CASSQELRGSTGAFF.

This clonotype turned up a few times. The rearrangement uses TRBV15 and TRBJ2-4, with 10 bases matching TRBD1. The J segment lost 1 base and the V segment lost 1 base, leaving 4 bases of the junction unmatched. The CDR3 runs 17 residues. CDR1 is LNHNV and CDR2 is YYDKDF in the germline V gene (reference sequence). CDR3 coding DNA: TGTGCCACCAGCAGAGGACAGGGGGCGGGGGCCAAAAACATTCAGTACTTC. As protein: CATSRGQGAGAKNIQYF.

This clonotype showed up just a few times. The rearrangement uses TRBV5-4 and TRBJ2-3; tentatively, D is TRBD1 (5 bases). The CDR3 is 16 amino acids. Between the trimmed V and J ends, which lost 2 bases and 1 base, there was a span of 14 bases. Germline values: CDR1 SGHNT, CDR2 YYREEE (reference sequence). CDR3 amino acids: CASSFGRDRGTDTQYF. The CDR3 DNA reads as TGTGCCAGCAGCTTCGGCAGGGATCGCGGCACAGATACGCAGTATTTT.

This chain joins TRBV4-3 and TRBJ2-1; the match to TRBD1 covers 9 bases. Losses at the gene ends were 1 base for V and 8 bases for J; bases not matched to a gene: 12. Germline CDR1 reads LGHNA; CDR2 reads YSLEER. The CDR3 consists of 17 residues. CDR3 sequence: CASSQVGKGQGGDEQFF. DNA of the CDR3: TGCGCCAGCAGCCAAGTGGGTAAGGGACAGGGAGGCGATGAGCAGTTCTTC.

The chain is built from TRBV12-3 or TRBV12-4 and TRBJ1-6, with D perhaps matching TRBD1 (5 bases). The V end was cut by 5 bases, the J end by 6 bases, with 17 bases between. The CDR3 contains 16 residues. The CDR3 bases are TGTGCCAGCAGTCCGGGGACGGGCCTCGGTAATTCACCCCTCCACTTT. Its protein product is CASSPGTGLGNSPLHF.

The gene calls are TRBV5-1 and TRBJ2-4, with D hard to call. Germline-derived CDR1 and CDR2 are SGHRS and YFSETQ. V was cut by 1 base and J by 0 bases, with 11 bases left in between. This CDR3 has 16 amino acids. This CDR3 is CASSLPEPLAKNIQYF. The CDR3 DNA sequence: TGCGCCAGCAGCTTGCCCGAACCTCTAGCCAAAAACATTCAGTACTTC. Full variable domain (missing parts from reference TRBV5-1 and TRBJ2-4): KAGVTQTPRYLIKTRGQQVTLSCSPISGHRSVSWYQQTPGQGLQFLFEYFSETQRNKGNFPGRFSGRQFSNSRSEMNVSTLELGDSALYLCASSLPEPLAKNIQYFGAGTRLSVL.

This clonotype was counted only a few times. The chain recombines TRBV4-3 with TRBJ1-5; D is ambiguous. V lost 2 bases and J 0 bases, leaving 8 bases between the germline ends. Per germline, CDR1 LGHNA and CDR2 YSLEER. The CDR3 loop spans 15 amino acids. The CDR3 DNA reads as TGCGCCAGCAGCCAAAGGCTAGGTAGCAATCAGCCCCAGCATTTT. It encodes CASSQRLGSNQPQHF.

The rearrangement joins TRBV27 to TRBJ1-5, with D unresolved. Per the germline V gene, CDR1 is MNHEY and CDR2 is SMNVEV (reference sequence). V lost 3 bases to trimming and J lost 0 bases, with 15 bases between them. The CDR3 is made up of 17 amino acids. As DNA, the CDR3 is TGTGCCAGCAGTTTTAAACAGCCGCTTTATAGCAATCAGCCCCAGCATTTT. Translated: CASSFKQPLYSNQPQHF.

This clonotype was detected only a few times. The chain joins TRBV6-6 to TRBJ1-6, with 7 bases that match TRBD1. The CDR3 is 12 residues long. V was pared by 2 bases and J by 13 bases, with 2 bases of the junction left unmatched. In germline, CDR1 is MNHNY, CDR2 SVGAGI (reference sequence). CDR3 in amino acids: CASSYAGGPLHF. The CDR3 nucleotides read TGTGCCAGCAGTTACGCAGGGGGTCCCCTCCACTTT.

This chain connects TRBV4-1 to TRBJ1-5, with 9 bases aligning to TRBD1. Germline values: CDR1 MGHRA, CDR2 YSYEKL. Trimming removed 3 bases from V and 1 base from J; junction bases left unmatched: 4. The length of the CDR3 is 16 residues. The CDR3 nucleotides read TGCGCCAGCAGCCACCACAGGGGGCGAAGCAATCAGCCCCAGCATTTT. Translated: CASSHHRGRSNQPQHF.

This clonotype was recorded a few times. This chain uses TRBV20-1 with TRBJ1-2, with D maybe TRBD1 (6 bases). The V and J ends lost 0 bases and 2 bases respectively, with 13 bases between them. CDR3 length: 15 residues. Germline lookup yields CDR1 DFQATT and CDR2 SNEGSKA (reference sequence). In DNA, the CDR3 is TGCAGTGCTAGAGATGGGCGGGGGCTGAACTATGGCTACACCTTC. Translation: CSARDGRGLNYGYTF.

A few counts support this clonotype. The chain uses TRBV6-1 and TRBJ2-1, with 7 bases that match TRBD2. The V gene's germline CDR1 is MNHNS and CDR2 SASEGT. The CDR3 length is 14 residues. V lost 5 bases to trimming and J lost 6 bases; unmatched junction nucleotides: 7. The CDR3 loop is CASSPGGTANEQFF. The DNA for the CDR3 is TGTGCCAGCAGTCCCGGGGGGACCGCCAATGAGCAGTTCTTC.

A few counts support this clonotype. The V call is TRBV24-1, the J call TRBJ1-3; D gene ambiguous. The V and J ends lost 8 bases and 1 base respectively, with 5 bases between them. Germline V CDR1 and CDR2: KGHDR, SFDVKD. The CDR3 runs 12 residues. CDR3 sequence: CATKRSGNTIYF. CDR3 DNA: TGTGCCACCAAGAGGTCTGGAAACACCATATATTTT.

The CDR3, as DNA: TGTGCCAGCAGCCAGATCGGACGGGATACGCAGTATTTT. This encodes CASSQIGRDTQYF. This chain connects TRBV3-1 to TRBJ2-3; D call uncertain. Germline V gene lookup returns CDR1 LGHDT and CDR2 YNNKEL (reference sequence). Trimming left V 3 bases short and J 6 bases short, with 10 bases between. This CDR3 contains 13 residues.

The rearrangement joins TRBV7-8 to TRBJ2-1, with 9 bases identical to TRBD1. Germline V gene data show CDR1 as SGHVS and CDR2 as FQNEAQ. Trimming at V came to 5 bases and at J to 0 bases, leaving 2 bases not matched to a gene. The CDR3 loop spans 15 amino acids. The CDR3 region has the DNA TGTGCCAGCAGCCGGACAGGGGACTCCTACAATGAGCAGTTCTTC. Encoded protein: CASSRTGDSYNEQFF.

V and J are TRBV29-1 and TRBJ2-4, with a tentative D call TRBD2 (6 bases). The length of the CDR3 is 11 residues. Germline V CDR1 and CDR2: SQVTM, ANQGSEA. V was trimmed by 5 bases and J by 7 bases, leaving 9 bases between them. CDR3 sequence (DNA): TGCAGCGTTTATCGGGAGAACATTCAGTACTTC. Its protein product is CSVYRENIQYF.